The 9 T cell receptor beta chains presented below share a single source sample, sequenced in a study of T cells in Graves' hyperthyroidism and ophthalmopathy. RNA transcripts served as the template for amplifying TCR beta CDR3 regions. TCR CDR3 underwent first-round RT-PCR with the HTBI primer set. TCRdb re-called the multiplex PCR reads through MiXCR, storing one row per CDR3 protein. This table holds 300,000 to 350,000 distinct CDR3 sequences, 16% found once. Material for sequencing was blood. The receptors come from a man younger than 40 with Graves' hyperthyroidism.

This chain joins TRBV10-3 and TRBJ2-5; tentatively, D is TRBD2 (6 bases). This CDR3 spans 14 amino acids. Looked up from germline, CDR1 is ENHRY and CDR2 is SYGVKD. V shed 5 bases and J shed 5 bases, with 15 bases lying between them. The CDR3 DNA reads TGTGCCATCAGTCCCCCGGATGGGAGGGAGACCCAGTACTTC. Protein sequence: CAISPPDGRETQYF.

This clonotype showed up many times. This sequence joins TRBV5-1 and TRBJ1-1; D might be TRBD1 (6 bases). The CDR3 runs to 12 residues. CDR1 SGHRS and CDR2 YFSETQ come from the germline V gene. The V gene lost 4 bases and the J gene lost 6 bases, with 10 bases spanning the gap. This CDR3 is CASSRGLAEAFF. CDR3 in DNA: TGCGCCAGCAGCCGGGGGCTGGCTGAAGCTTTCTTT.

The V gene is TRBV5-1, the J gene TRBJ2-2; 8 bases are a match to TRBD1. In germline, CDR1 is SGHRS, CDR2 YFSETQ. The CDR3 is 15 amino acids. J was trimmed by 1 base and V by 4 bases; bases with no gene match: 3. The CDR3 bases are TGCGCCAGCAGCCCCGGGACAGGGAACACCGGGGAGCTGTTTTTT. Translation: CASSPGTGNTGELFF.

This clonotype was seen a handful of times. The V gene is TRBV10-3, the J gene TRBJ2-1; 11 bases fit TRBD2. V lost 2 bases and J lost 8; bases outside the gene matches: 11. The CDR3 is made up of 17 amino acids. Germline CDR1 ENHRY, CDR2 SYGVKD. The CDR3 reads CAISEIPLAGGTDEQFF. The CDR3 DNA follows: TGTGCCATCAGTGAGATTCCCCTAGCGGGAGGCACGGATGAGCAGTTCTTC.

J is TRBJ1-4 and V is TRBV7-9, with 9 bases identical to TRBD1. The length of the CDR3 is 14 residues. V trimming: 2 bases; J trimming: 6 bases; junction bases outside the gene matches: 1. The V gene's germline CDR1 is SEHNR and CDR2 FQNEAQ (reference sequence). CDR3 coding DNA: TGTGCCAGCAGCTTAAGGACAGGGGATGAAAAACTGTTTTTT. It encodes CASSLRTGDEKLFF.

This clonotype turned up a few times. V and J are TRBV30 and TRBJ2-3; possibly TRBD1 for D (5 bases). The CDR3 extends over 14 amino acids. V lost 0 bases and J lost 4, with 11 bases in between. Germline V gene lookup returns CDR1 GTSNPN and CDR2 SVGIG (reference sequence). The CDR3 loop is CAWSVSGSSDTQYF. DNA for the CDR3: TGTGCCTGGAGTGTGTCAGGGTCGTCAGATACGCAGTATTTT.

V is TRBV11-2 and J is TRBJ2-1; 10 bases align to TRBD2. Unmatched junction bases numbered 11, after V lost 5 bases and J lost 4 bases. Germline assignment: CDR1 SGHAT and CDR2 FQNNGV. The CDR3 totals 17 residues. CDR3 bases: TGTGCCAGCAGCCCTGGTAGGACTAGCGGTACTTACAATGAGCAGTTCTTC. Translated: CASSPGRTSGTYNEQFF.

Ten or more counts support this clonotype. The chain couples TRBV11-2 to TRBJ2-2; 7 nucleotides line up with TRBD1. The junction had 6 bases not matched to a gene; V was cut back by 4 bases and J by 1 base. The CDR3 totals 16 residues. The germline V gene encodes CDR1 SGHAT and CDR2 FQNNGV. CDR3 amino acids: CASSSRGRWNTGELFF. The DNA of the CDR3 is TGTGCCAGCAGCTCAAGGGGGCGGTGGAACACCGGGGAGCTGTTTTTT.

In its sample, this clonotype was seen many times. The V gene is TRBV28, the J gene TRBJ2-5; D might be TRBD1 (5 bases). The ends were cut back, 5 bases at V and 2 bases at J, with 6 bases in the middle. This CDR3 has 12 amino acids. The V gene's germline CDR1 is MDHEN and CDR2 SYDVKM. The CDR3 DNA sequence: TGTGCCAGCAGTGACAGTCAAGAGACCCAGTACTTC. Amino acids: CASSDSQETQYF.